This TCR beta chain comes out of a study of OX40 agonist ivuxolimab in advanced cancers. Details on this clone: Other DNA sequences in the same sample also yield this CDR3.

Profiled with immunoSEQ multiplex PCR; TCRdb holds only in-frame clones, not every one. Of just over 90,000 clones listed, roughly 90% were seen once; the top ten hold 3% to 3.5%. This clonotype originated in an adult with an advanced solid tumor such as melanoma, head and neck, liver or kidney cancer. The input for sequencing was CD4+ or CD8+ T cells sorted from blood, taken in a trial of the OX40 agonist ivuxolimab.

The chain's CDR3 is CASSYSAGELFF. The CDR3 DNA is TGTGCCAGCAGTTACTCGGCCGGGGAGCTGTTTTTT. The chain uses TRBV6-5 and TRBJ2-2; D gene uncertain. V was shortened by 0 bases and J by 6 bases, with 2 bases between the two germline ends. The CDR3 loop spans 12 amino acids. CDR1 MNHEY and CDR2 SVGAGI come from the germline V gene.